The sequence of this T cell receptor (beta chain) was determined in a study of cytomegalovirus exposure and HLA in healthy donors. This clone was observed a few times. Donors in the study were healthy people who gave bone marrow. CDR3 length: 11 residues. The junction had 6 bases not matched to a gene; V was cut back by 10 bases and J by 7 bases. The germline V gene has CDR1 MNHNY and CDR2 SVGAGI (reference sequence). A multiplex PCR was run with 60 Vbeta primers and 13 Jbeta primers. This table comes from immunoSEQ multiplex PCR, and its TCRdb copy is limited to in-frame clones, with some not included. Of more than 110,000 clones listed, around 79% were seen once; the top ten hold approximately 1%.

The source material was PBMCs. The receptor's source is a man between 18 and 29 years old in good health and CMV-seronegative. The chain uses TRBV6-6 and TRBJ1-1; 7 positions agree with TRBD1. This CDR3 reads CAIRGGDEAFF. The CDR3 nucleotides are TGTGCCATCAGGGGGGGGGATGAAGCTTTCTTT.